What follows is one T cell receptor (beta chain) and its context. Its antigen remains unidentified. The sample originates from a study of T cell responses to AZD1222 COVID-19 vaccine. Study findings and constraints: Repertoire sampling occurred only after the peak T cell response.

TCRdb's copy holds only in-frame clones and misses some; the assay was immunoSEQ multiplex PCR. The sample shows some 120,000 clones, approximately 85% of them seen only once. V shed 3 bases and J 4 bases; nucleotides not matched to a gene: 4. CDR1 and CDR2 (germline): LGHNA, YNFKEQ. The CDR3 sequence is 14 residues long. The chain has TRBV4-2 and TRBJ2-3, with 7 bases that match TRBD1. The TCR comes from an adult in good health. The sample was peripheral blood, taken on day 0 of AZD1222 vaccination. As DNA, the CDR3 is TGTGCCAGCAGCCAGTCAACAGGGGCAGATACGCAGTATTTT. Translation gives CASSQSTGADTQYF.